Below, 25 T cell receptor beta chains from the same sample are listed, as sequenced in a study of T cells expressing NK-cell markers (dated by TCRdb to the early 2020s). Receptor amplification or capture employed 5' RACE. Sequencing used an Illumina HiSeq 2000. Following reprocessing of the reads by TCRdb, the data hold one row per CDR3 protein sequence and no DNA is available. The table held for this sample gives about 450,000 distinct CDR3 sequences. The ten largest clones capture approximately 6.8% of the sample. Sample: blood T cells: a sorted CD56 or NKG2C T cell subset, CD4+ or CD8+ T cells, or bulk PBMC T cells (not recorded which). These receptors were taken from a woman aged 18 to 75 in good health.

The V call is TRBV29-1, the J call TRBJ2-1; TCRdb's D call of TRBD1 is untestable without DNA. This CDR3 comprises 14 residues. The V gene's germline CDR1 is SQVTM and CDR2 ANQGSEA. The chain's CDR3 is CSVDTGQGTNEQFF.

V and J are TRBV9 and TRBJ2-3; TCRdb returns TRBD1, unconfirmable since there is no DNA. In germline, CDR1 is SGDLS, CDR2 YYNGEE. CDR3 length: 15 amino acids. The CDR3 protein is CASSEWTVGTDTQYF.

The genes are TRBV10-1 and TRBJ1-1; the D call of TRBD1 rests on TCRdb alone, since no DNA is present to check it. The CDR3 length is 17 residues. Germline V CDR1 and CDR2: WNHNN, SYGVQD (reference sequence). The CDR3 spells CASSVVPLGAFICRAFF.

This chain connects TRBV7-2 to TRBJ2-1; the TCRdb D gene call, TRBD1, has no DNA to confirm it. Germline CDR1 is SGHTA and CDR2 is FQGNSA. This CDR3 region has 14 residues. The CDR3 spells CASNRRTGGSEQFF.

The chain uses TRBV4-3 and TRBJ2-3; TCRdb's D call, TRBD2, is unchecked because there is no DNA. The CDR3 totals 14 residues. The V gene's germline CDR1 is LGHNA and CDR2 YSLEER. CDR3 sequence reads: CASSQDRSGATQYF.

V usage is TRBV18 and J usage is TRBJ2-1; lacking DNA, the TRBD2 call made by TCRdb goes unchecked. The CDR3 totals 17 residues. The germline CDR1 and CDR2 sequences are KGHSH and LQKENI. The CDR3 region is CASSPRSGSGGYNEQFF.

This chain links TRBV5-1 with TRBJ2-1. The CDR3 runs 16 residues. Per the germline V gene, CDR1 is SGHRS and CDR2 is YFSETQ. CDR3: CASSSHRLGSYNEQFF. The variable domain in full, completed from reference TRBV5-1 and TRBJ2-1, reads KAGVTQTPRYLIKTRGQQVTLSCSPISGHRSVSWYQQTPGQGLQFLFEYFSETQRNKGNFPGRFSGRQFSNSRSEMNVSTLELGDSALYLCASSSHRLGSYNEQFFGPGTRLTVL.

The J gene is TRBJ1-5, the V gene TRBV24-1; TCRdb returns TRBD1, unconfirmable since there is no DNA. The CDR3 consists of 14 residues. CDR1 is KGHDR, CDR2 SFDVKD, per germline. This CDR3 is CATSDPPGMEPQHF.

This chain joins TRBV11-2 and TRBJ2-3. CDR1 is SGHAT, CDR2 FQNNGV, per germline. This CDR3 has 15 residues. The CDR3 here is CASTVRAATTDTQYF. Looking up the rest from reference TRBV11-2 and TRBJ2-3 gives the full variable domain: EAGVAQSPRYKIIEKRQSVAFWCNPISGHATLYWYQQILGQGPKLLIQFQNNGVVDDSQLPKDRFSAERLKGVDSTLKIQPAKLEDSAVYLCASTVRAATTDTQYFGPGTRLTVL.

The gene calls are TRBV11-2 and TRBJ2-5; TCRdb reports TRBD2, a call that lacks DNA to check it against. In germline, CDR1 is SGHAT, CDR2 FQNNGV. CDR3 length: 13 residues. This CDR3 reads CASSWSGAETQYF.

The V call is TRBV4-2, the J call TRBJ2-3; the TRBD1 assignment by TCRdb is unverifiable without DNA. This CDR3 has 18 amino acids. The V gene's germline CDR1 is LGHNA and CDR2 YNFKEQ. Here the CDR3 reads CASSHLPGQGLQEDTQYF.

The chain has TRBV4-3 and TRBJ2-2. Germline values: CDR1 LGHNA, CDR2 YSLEER. The CDR3 is 16 amino acids. CDR3 protein: CASSQRTGWLTGELFF.

The rearrangement joins TRBV5-1 to TRBJ1-1. Germline values: CDR1 SGHRS, CDR2 YFSETQ. This CDR3 is built from 16 residues. The CDR3 sequence is CASSSTPGTSNTEAFF.

CDR3: CATSRVTNNEQFF. The chain joins TRBV15 to TRBJ2-1. CDR1 is LNHNV and CDR2 is YYDKDF in the germline V gene (reference sequence). The CDR3 spans 13 residues. Full variable domain (outside the CDR3, taken from reference TRBV15 and TRBJ2-1): DAMVIQNPRYQVTQFGKPVTLSCSQTLNHNVMYWYQQKSSQAPKLLFHYYDKDFNNEADTPDNFQSRRPNTSFCFLDIRSPGLGDTAMYLCATSRVTNNEQFFGPGTRLTVL.

The gene calls are TRBV20-1 and TRBJ2-3; without DNA, the TCRdb call of TRBD2 cannot be checked. The CDR3 totals 16 residues. Germline V CDR1 and CDR2: DFQATT, SNEGSKA (reference sequence). CDR3 residues: CSASPLTSGGANTQYF.

This chain connects TRBV19 to TRBJ2-5; as DNA is missing, the TRBD2 call by TCRdb cannot be tested. Germline V lookup: CDR1 LNHDA, CDR2 SQIVND (reference sequence). The CDR3 contains 18 residues. The CDR3 loop is CASSIGLLAGVLQETQYF.

The rearrangement links TRBV6-5 to TRBJ2-2. Looked up from germline, CDR1 is MNHEY and CDR2 is SVGAGI. The CDR3 extends over 13 amino acids. The chain's CDR3 is CASSYRTAGELFF.

The chain couples TRBV20-1 to TRBJ1-1; TCRdb's assignment of TRBD1 cannot be checked, as there is no DNA. Germline lookup yields CDR1 DFQATT and CDR2 SNEGSKA (reference sequence). The CDR3 spans 13 residues. The CDR3 sequence is CSATPRDRHEAFF.

The CDR3 loop is CASSGGGLAGRELFF. V is TRBV7-9 and J is TRBJ2-2; lacking DNA, the TRBD2 call made by TCRdb goes unchecked. The CDR3 has 15 amino acids. The V gene's germline CDR1 is SEHNR and CDR2 FQNEAQ (reference sequence).

The rearrangement links TRBV20-1 to TRBJ2-5; TCRdb's D call, TRBD1, is unchecked because there is no DNA. The CDR3 is 13 amino acids. The germline V gene encodes CDR1 DFQATT and CDR2 SNEGSKA (reference sequence). CDR3 protein: CSAGTGVTETQYF.

The genes are TRBV6-5 and TRBJ2-1; lacking DNA, the TRBD1 call made by TCRdb goes unchecked. From germline, CDR1 is MNHEY and CDR2 SVGAGI. The CDR3 length is 15 residues. The CDR3 is CASSYGAGTYNEQFF.

The chain has TRBV4-1 and TRBJ2-1; TCRdb names TRBD2, which stays unverified in the absence of DNA. Germline V CDR1 and CDR2: MGHRA, YSYEKL. The length of the CDR3 is 15 residues. This CDR3 is CASSLLAGGFNEQFF.

This sequence joins TRBV10-2 and TRBJ2-5; the TRBD2 assignment by TCRdb is unverifiable without DNA. The CDR3 spans 14 residues. The germline gives CDR1 WSHSY, CDR2 SAAADI. CDR3 sequence: CASSGTSGDETQYF.

The chain joins TRBV29-1 to TRBJ2-2. Germline V lookup: CDR1 SQVTM, CDR2 ANQGSEA. The CDR3 consists of 11 residues. CDR3: CSVVRSGELFF.

The chain is built from TRBV7-3 and TRBJ2-1; TCRdb selects TRBD2, and the lack of DNA leaves this call unchecked. The germline V gene encodes CDR1 SGHTA and CDR2 FQGTGA. This CDR3 is built from 17 residues. The CDR3 reads CASSLRLAGGPGNEQFF.